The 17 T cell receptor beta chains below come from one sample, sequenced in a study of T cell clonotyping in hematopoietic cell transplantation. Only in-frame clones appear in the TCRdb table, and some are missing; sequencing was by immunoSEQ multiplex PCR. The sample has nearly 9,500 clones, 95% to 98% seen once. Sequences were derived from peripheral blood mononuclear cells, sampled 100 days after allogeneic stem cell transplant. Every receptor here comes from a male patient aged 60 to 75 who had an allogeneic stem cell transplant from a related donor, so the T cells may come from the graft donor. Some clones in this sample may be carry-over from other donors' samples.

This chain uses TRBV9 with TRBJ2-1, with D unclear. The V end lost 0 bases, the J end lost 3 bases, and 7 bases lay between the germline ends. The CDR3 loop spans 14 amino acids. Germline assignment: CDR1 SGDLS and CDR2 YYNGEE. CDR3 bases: TGTGCCAGCAGCGTAGGGGGTATCTACAATGAGCAGTTCTTC. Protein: CASSVGGIYNEQFF.

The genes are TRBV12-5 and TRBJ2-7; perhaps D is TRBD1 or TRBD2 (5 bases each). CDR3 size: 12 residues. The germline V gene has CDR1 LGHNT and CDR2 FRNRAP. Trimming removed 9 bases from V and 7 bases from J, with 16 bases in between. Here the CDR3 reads CASLGTSEEQYF. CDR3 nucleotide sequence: TGTGCTAGCCTCGGGACGTCGGAAGAGCAGTACTTC.

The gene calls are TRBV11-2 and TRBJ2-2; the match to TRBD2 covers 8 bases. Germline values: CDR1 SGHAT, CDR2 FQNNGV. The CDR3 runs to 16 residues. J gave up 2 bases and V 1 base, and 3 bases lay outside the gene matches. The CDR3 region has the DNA TGTGCCAGCAGCTTAGGCGGGGGGAGAAACACCGGGGAGCTGTTTTTT. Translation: CASSLGGGRNTGELFF.

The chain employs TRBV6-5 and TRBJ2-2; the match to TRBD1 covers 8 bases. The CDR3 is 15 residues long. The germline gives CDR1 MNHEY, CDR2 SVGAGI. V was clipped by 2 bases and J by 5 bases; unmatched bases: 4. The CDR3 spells CASSYGTGRTGELFF. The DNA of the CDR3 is TGTGCCAGCAGTTACGGGACAGGACGAACCGGGGAGCTGTTTTTT.

The CDR3 region is CASSVERQGAENTIYF. The CDR3 nucleotides are TGTGCCAGCAGCGTAGAGAGACAGGGGGCAGAAAACACCATATATTTT. The gene calls are TRBV9 and TRBJ1-3; TRBD1 agrees at 10 bases. V was clipped by 0 bases and J by 6 bases; unmatched bases: 6. The CDR3 covers 16 residues. Per the germline V gene, CDR1 is SGDLS and CDR2 is YYNGEE. Using reference TRBV9 and TRBJ1-3 for the parts outside the CDR3, the full variable domain is DSGVTQTPKHLITATGQRVTLRCSPRSGDLSVYWYQQSLDQGLQFLIQYYNGEERAKGNILERFSAQQFPDLHSELNLSSLELGDSALYFCASSVERQGAENTIYFGEGSWLTVV.

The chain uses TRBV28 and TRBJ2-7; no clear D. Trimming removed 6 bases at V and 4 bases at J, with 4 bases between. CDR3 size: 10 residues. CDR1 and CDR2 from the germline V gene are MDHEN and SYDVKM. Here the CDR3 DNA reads TGTGCCAGCAGCGCGTACGAGCAGTACTTC. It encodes CASSAYEQYF.

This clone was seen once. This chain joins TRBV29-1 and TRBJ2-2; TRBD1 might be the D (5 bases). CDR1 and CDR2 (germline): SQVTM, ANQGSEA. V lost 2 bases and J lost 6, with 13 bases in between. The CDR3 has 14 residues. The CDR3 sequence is CSVERQGRPGELFF. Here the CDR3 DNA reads TGCAGCGTTGAAAGGCAGGGTCGGCCCGGGGAGCTGTTTTTT.

The CDR3 reads CASSLAYEQYF. CDR3 in DNA: TGCGCCAGCAGCCTCGCCTACGAGCAGTACTTC. The chain links TRBV5-1 to TRBJ2-7; no clear D. Germline V gene data show CDR1 as SGHRS and CDR2 as YFSETQ. Trimming left V 4 bases short and J 2 bases short, with 4 bases between. The length of the CDR3 is 11 residues.

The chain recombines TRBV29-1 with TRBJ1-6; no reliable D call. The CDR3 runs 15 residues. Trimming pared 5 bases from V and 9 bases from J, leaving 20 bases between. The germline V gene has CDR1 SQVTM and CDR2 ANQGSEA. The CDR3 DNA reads TGCAGCGTTCGGCAGGAAGTCTCTCCCGGTTCACCCCTCCACTTT. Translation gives CSVRQEVSPGSPLHF.

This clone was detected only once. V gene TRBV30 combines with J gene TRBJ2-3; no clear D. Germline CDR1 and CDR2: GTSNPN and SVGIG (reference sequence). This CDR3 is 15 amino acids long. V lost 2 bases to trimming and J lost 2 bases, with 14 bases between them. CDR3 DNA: TGTGCCTGGAGTAGGAGCGCCAGCGTCACAGATACGCAGTATTTT. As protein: CAWSRSASVTDTQYF.

This CDR3 reads CASSLPGVRPEAFF. CDR3 coding DNA: TGCGCCAGCAGCTTGCCCGGAGTTCGGCCTGAAGCTTTCTTT. The chain links TRBV5-1 to TRBJ1-1; D not resolved. CDR1 and CDR2 (germline): SGHRS, YFSETQ. With 1 base removed from V and 6 bases from J, the gap between germline ends came to 13 bases. The CDR3 length is 14 residues. Full variable domain (outside the CDR3, taken from reference TRBV5-1 and TRBJ1-1): KAGVTQTPRYLIKTRGQQVTLSCSPISGHRSVSWYQQTPGQGLQFLFEYFSETQRNKGNFPGRFSGRQFSNSRSEMNVSTLELGDSALYLCASSLPGVRPEAFFGQGTRLTVV.

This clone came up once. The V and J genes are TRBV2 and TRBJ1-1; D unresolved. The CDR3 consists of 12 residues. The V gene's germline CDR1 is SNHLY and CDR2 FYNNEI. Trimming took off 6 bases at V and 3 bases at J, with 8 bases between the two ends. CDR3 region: CASRQQYTEAFF. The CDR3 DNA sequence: TGTGCCAGCAGGCAACAGTACACTGAAGCTTTCTTT.

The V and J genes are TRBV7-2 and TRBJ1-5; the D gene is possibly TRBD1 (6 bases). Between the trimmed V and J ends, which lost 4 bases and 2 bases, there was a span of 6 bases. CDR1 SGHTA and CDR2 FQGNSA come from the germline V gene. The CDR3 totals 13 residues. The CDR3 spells CASSYRGNQPQHF. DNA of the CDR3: TGTGCCAGCAGCTACAGGGGCAATCAGCCCCAGCATTTT.

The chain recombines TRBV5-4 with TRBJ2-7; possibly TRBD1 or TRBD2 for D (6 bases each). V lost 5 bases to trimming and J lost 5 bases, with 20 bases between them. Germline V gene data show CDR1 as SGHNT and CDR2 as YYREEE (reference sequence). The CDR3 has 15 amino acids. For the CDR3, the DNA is TGTGCCAGCAGTTACCAGCTCGGGGGCTTTGACGAGCAGTACTTC. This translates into CASSYQLGGFDEQYF.

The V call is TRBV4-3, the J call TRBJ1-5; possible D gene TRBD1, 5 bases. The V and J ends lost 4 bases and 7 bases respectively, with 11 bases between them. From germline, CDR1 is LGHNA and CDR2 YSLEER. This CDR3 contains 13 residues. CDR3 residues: CASSPRQGQPQHF. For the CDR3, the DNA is TGCGCCAGCAGCCCCCGCCAGGGCCAGCCCCAGCATTTT.

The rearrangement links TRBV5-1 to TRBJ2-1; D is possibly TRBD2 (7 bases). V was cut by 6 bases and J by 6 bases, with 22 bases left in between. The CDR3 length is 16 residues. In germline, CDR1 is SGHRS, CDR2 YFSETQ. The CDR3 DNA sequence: TGCGCCAGCATGACCGCTCCGGAGGGGGGGTCCAATGAGCAGTTCTTC. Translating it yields CASMTAPEGGSNEQFF.

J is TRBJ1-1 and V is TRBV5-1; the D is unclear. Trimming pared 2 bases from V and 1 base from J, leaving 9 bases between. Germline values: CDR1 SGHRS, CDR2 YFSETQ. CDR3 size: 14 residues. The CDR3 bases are TGCGCCAGCAGCTTTCAGGACCCGAACACTGAAGCTTTCTTT. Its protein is CASSFQDPNTEAFF.